This TCR beta chain was sequenced in a study of Graves' ophthalmopathy and Graves' hyperthyroidism. The authors amplified TCR beta CDR3 regions, and they did so from RNA transcripts for repertoire sequencing. Second-round multiplex PCR came after first-round RT-PCR with HTBI primers. One entry per CDR3 protein results from TCRdb running MiXCR on the multiplex PCR reads. Here the sample spans about 230,000 distinct CDR3 sequences, around 50% being singletons. Ophthalmopathy in the donors was of moderate-to-severe activity, with CAS ≥3, NOSPECS ≥4 and duration under 3 months. This clonotype was recorded at least ten times. The antigen is undetermined. CDR1 and CDR2 (germline): SQVTM, ANQGSEA. V shed 4 bases, J shed 6 bases, and the junction held 5 bases outside the gene matches. The CDR3 sequence is 12 residues long. Study outcomes and limitations: Blood samples also showed most expanded thyroid clonotypes exceeding 0.001 frequency.

The V gene is TRBV29-1, the J gene TRBJ2-7, with 8 bases lining up with TRBD1. Input material: peripheral blood. This receptor was obtained from an adult man with Graves' ophthalmopathy. The CDR3, as DNA: TGCAGCGTTGGGGACAGGATGGGCGAGCAGTACTTC. It yields the protein CSVGDRMGEQYF.